These 20 T cell receptor beta chains originate from one sample sequenced in a study of T cell responses to AZD1222 COVID-19 vaccine. Libraries were prepared by immunoSEQ multiplex PCR; TCRdb keeps only in-frame clonotypes and omits some of them. The table lists 70,000 to 95,000 clones, 88% of them singletons. Sequenced here: peripheral blood, sampled on day 0 of MenACWY control vaccination. Every receptor here comes from an adult in good health.

The J gene is TRBJ2-5, the V gene TRBV20-1; D is perhaps TRBD1 (6 bases). The CDR3 runs 14 residues. From germline, CDR1 is DFQATT and CDR2 SNEGSKA (reference sequence). Trimming cost V 3 bases and J 5 bases, with 16 bases left between them. As DNA, the CDR3 is TGCAGTGCTAGTCAGGCAGGGGTGATCGAGACCCAGTACTTC. Protein product: CSASQAGVIETQYF.

This chain links TRBV28 with TRBJ1-4; 9 bases are shared with TRBD1. This CDR3 has 11 residues. With V trimmed by 6 bases and J by 13 bases, 3 bases remained unmatched. CDR1 and CDR2 (germline): MDHEN, SYDVKM. DNA for the CDR3: TGTGCCAGCAGCACGGACAGGGGACTGTTTTTT. This gives the protein CASSTDRGLFF.

The chain is built from TRBV20-1 and TRBJ1-1; maybe TRBD1 (5 bases). The CDR3 covers 15 residues. The germline V gene encodes CDR1 DFQATT and CDR2 SNEGSKA (reference sequence). V was trimmed by 3 bases and J by 6 bases, leaving 20 bases between them. The CDR3 loop is CSASETGAQGAEAFF. DNA of the CDR3: TGCAGTGCTAGTGAAACCGGGGCCCAGGGCGCTGAAGCTTTCTTT.

The V gene is TRBV20-1, the J gene TRBJ1-4; the D gene is possibly TRBD1 (5 bases). From germline, CDR1 is DFQATT and CDR2 SNEGSKA (reference sequence). V lost 3 bases, J lost 6 bases, and 11 bases lay in between. CDR3 length: 13 residues. CDR3 loop: CSASGGGDEKLFF. DNA for the CDR3: TGCAGTGCTAGTGGGGGTGGGGATGAAAAACTGTTTTTT.

This rearrangement joins TRBV18 to TRBJ2-2; TRBD1 aligns across 8 bases. V dropped 2 bases and J dropped 3; count of bases not matched to a gene: 2. Germline CDR1 is KGHSH and CDR2 is LQKENI. The CDR3 is 15 amino acids. CDR3 coding DNA: TGTGCCAGCTCACCAGGGACAGGAGACACCGGGGAGCTGTTTTTT. Amino acids: CASSPGTGDTGELFF.

The chain combines TRBV6-6 with TRBJ1-1, with 8 bases matching TRBD1. From germline, CDR1 is MNHNY and CDR2 SVGAGI (reference sequence). V lost 5 bases to trimming and J lost 4 bases; unmatched junction nucleotides: 0. CDR3 length: 12 amino acids. As DNA, the CDR3 is TGTGCCAGCAGTACAGGGGGCACTGAAGCTTTCTTT. Translated, it gives CASSTGGTEAFF.

The rearrangement links TRBV2 to TRBJ2-3, with D possibly TRBD2 on 5 matching bases. This CDR3 is built from 16 residues. V was pared by 8 bases and J by 0 bases, with 18 bases between. CDR1 is SNHLY and CDR2 is FYNNEI in the germline V gene. The CDR3 DNA follows: TGTGCCAGCCGAATGGGGAGCTTGCCAAGCACAGATACGCAGTATTTT. Translating it yields CASRMGSLPSTDTQYF.

This sequence joins TRBV2 and TRBJ1-6; 10 bases agree with TRBD1. This CDR3 contains 15 residues. CDR1 and CDR2 (germline): SNHLY, FYNNEI. V gave up 3 bases and J gave up 9 bases; unmatched junction bases: 5. CDR3: CASSESGQGSSPLHF. The CDR3 DNA reads TGTGCCAGCAGTGAGTCGGGACAGGGGAGTTCACCCCTCCACTTT.

The gene calls are TRBV5-1 and TRBJ1-6; D remains unclear. The CDR3 consists of 15 residues. V lost 0 bases and J lost 6, with 10 bases in between. Per the germline V gene, CDR1 is SGHRS and CDR2 is YFSETQ. CDR3 sequence: CASSLAGEGNSPLHF. CDR3 DNA: TGCGCCAGCAGCTTGGCAGGAGAGGGTAATTCACCCCTCCACTTT.

The gene calls are TRBV28 and TRBJ1-6; TRBD1 aligns across 8 bases. Germline-derived CDR1 and CDR2 are MDHEN and SYDVKM. Trimming took 4 bases from V and 5 from J; bases not matched to a gene: 7. The CDR3 is 16 residues long. The CDR3 reads CASSSPGQGNNSPLHF. The CDR3 DNA reads as TGTGCCAGCAGTTCCCCCGGACAGGGAAATAATTCACCCCTCCACTTT.

CDR3 coding DNA: TGTGCCACCTCTACCCAAGGGGACGGCTACACCTTC. It yields the protein CATSTQGDGYTF. The V gene is TRBV27, the J gene TRBJ1-2, with D tentatively TRBD1 (5 bases). The V gene lost 10 bases and the J gene lost 8 bases, with 17 bases spanning the gap. The CDR3 loop spans 12 amino acids. Per germline, CDR1 MNHEY and CDR2 SMNVEV (reference sequence).

The chain couples TRBV10-1 to TRBJ2-7, with D possibly matching TRBD2 (5 bases). Germline CDR1 is WNHNN and CDR2 is SYGVQD (reference sequence). This CDR3 spans 12 amino acids. V lost 2 bases, J lost 9 bases, and 11 bases lay in between. DNA of the CDR3: TGCGCCAGCAGTGAGGGGAGAACGGGGCAGTACTTC. Translated, it gives CASSEGRTGQYF.

V is TRBV12-3 or TRBV12-4 and J is TRBJ2-5, with D perhaps matching TRBD1 or TRBD2 (5 bases each). With 3 bases removed from V and 7 bases from J, the gap between germline ends came to 6 bases. The CDR3 is made up of 11 amino acids. DNA for the CDR3: TGTGCCAGCAGTTTTGGGGGGACCCAGTACTTC. As protein: CASSFGGTQYF.

The rearrangement joins TRBV6-2 or TRBV6-3 to TRBJ1-2; D ambiguous. The germline CDR1 and CDR2 sequences are MNHEY and SVGEGT. This CDR3 contains 14 residues. The germline V and J ends were trimmed by 6 bases and 0 bases, with 11 bases remaining between them. In DNA, the CDR3 is TGTGCCAGCAGCGGCCGGGGAGCTAACTATGGCTACACCTTC. This codes for CASSGRGANYGYTF.

The genes are TRBV28 and TRBJ2-3, with TRBD2 matching 7 bases. Unmatched junction bases numbered 5, after V lost 4 bases and J lost 4 bases. Germline V CDR1 and CDR2: MDHEN, SYDVKM. There are 14 residues in the CDR3. The chain's CDR3 is CASSSGREPDTQYF. CDR3 nucleotides: TGTGCCAGCAGTTCTGGGCGGGAGCCAGATACGCAGTATTTT.

The CDR3 loop reads CASSQTSRANEQFF. For the CDR3, the DNA is TGCGCCAGCAGCCAAACATCTAGGGCCAATGAGCAGTTCTTC. The chain uses TRBV4-3 and TRBJ2-1; D is unclear. This CDR3 spans 14 amino acids. Trimming removed 2 bases at V and 6 bases at J, with 11 bases between. CDR1 and CDR2 (germline): LGHNA, YSLEER.

The V call is TRBV7-2, the J call TRBJ2-1; TRBD2 matches at 11 bases. Trimming took 1 base from V and 4 from J; bases not matched to a gene: 6. Germline CDR1 SGHTA, CDR2 FQGNSA. The CDR3 consists of 17 residues. The CDR3 nucleotides read TGTGCCAGCAGCTTAGTAGGTAGCGGGAGGGGATACAATGAGCAGTTCTTC. It encodes CASSLVGSGRGYNEQFF.

This clone has only a few counts. This chain connects TRBV5-1 to TRBJ2-1; perhaps TRBD2 as D (5 bases). The CDR3 consists of 15 residues. V was shortened by 4 bases and J by 4 bases, with 15 bases between the two germline ends. CDR1 is SGHRS, CDR2 YFSETQ, per germline. CDR3 bases: TGCGCCAGCAGCGCTAGCCCACCACCATACAATGAGCAGTTCTTC. This sequence encodes CASSASPPPYNEQFF.

This rearrangement joins TRBV28 to TRBJ2-7, with D maybe TRBD2 (6 bases). Trimming took 5 bases from V and 4 from J, leaving 12 bases between them. The CDR3 consists of 13 residues. The germline gives CDR1 MDHEN, CDR2 SYDVKM. CDR3 coding DNA: TGTGCCAGCAGTAAAAGCGGGCGATACGAGCAGTACTTC. It is translated as CASSKSGRYEQYF.

This sequence joins TRBV5-1 and TRBJ1-5, with 12 positions matching TRBD1. CDR1 is SGHRS, CDR2 YFSETQ, per germline. The CDR3 is made up of 19 amino acids. The trim removed 8 bases at V and 3 bases at J, leaving 18 bases unmatched. The CDR3 DNA sequence: TGCGCCAGTAAAGACGGCCCGGGACAGGGGGCGGTGGCCAATCAGCCCCAGCATTTT. This gives the protein CASKDGPGQGAVANQPQHF. Combining the CDR3 with reference TRBV5-1 and TRBJ1-5 gives the whole variable domain KAGVTQTPRYLIKTRGQQVTLSCSPISGHRSVSWYQQTPGQGLQFLFEYFSETQRNKGNFPGRFSGRQFSNSRSEMNVSTLELGDSALYLCASKDGPGQGAVANQPQHFGDGTRLSIL.